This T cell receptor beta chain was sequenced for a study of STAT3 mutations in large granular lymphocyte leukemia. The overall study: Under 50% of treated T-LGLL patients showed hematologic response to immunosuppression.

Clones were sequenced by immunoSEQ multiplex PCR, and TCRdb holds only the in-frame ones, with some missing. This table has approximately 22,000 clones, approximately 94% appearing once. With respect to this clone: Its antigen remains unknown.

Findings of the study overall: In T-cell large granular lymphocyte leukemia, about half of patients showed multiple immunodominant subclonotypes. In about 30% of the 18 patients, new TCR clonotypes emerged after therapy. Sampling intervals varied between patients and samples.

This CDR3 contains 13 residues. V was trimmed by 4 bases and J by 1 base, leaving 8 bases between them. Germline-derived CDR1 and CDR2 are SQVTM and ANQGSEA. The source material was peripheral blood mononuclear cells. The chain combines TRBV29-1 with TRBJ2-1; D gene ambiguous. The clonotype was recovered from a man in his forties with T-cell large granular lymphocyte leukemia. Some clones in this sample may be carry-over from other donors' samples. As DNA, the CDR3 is TGCAGCGTTGCTACAGTGTCCTACAATGAGCAGTTCTTC. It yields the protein CSVATVSYNEQFF.